Shown below are 24 T cell receptor beta chains from a single sample sequenced in a study of shared clonotypes between healthy human individuals (dated by TCRdb to 2020 to 2022). The library was built by means of the immunoSEQ multiplex PCR assay. The table was pulled from immuneACCESS by TCRdb, which kept in-frame rearrangements only. Such tables lose some clones; where checked, under half of the loss comes from unresolved V genes, and the rest has no known cause. This sample holds under 650,000 clones; about 95% were observed only once. The top ten constitute 0.055% to 0.075% of the sample. The sample comprised naive CD4+ T cells sorted from blood. This specimen's cell subset or site label, per the study, means: CD45RA+ positively selected. Receptors were obtained from a woman younger than 45 in good health.

The chain joins TRBV11-2 to TRBJ2-5; tentatively, D is TRBD2 (6 bases). The J call may be mistaken, given a closer DNA end match to TRBJ2-7. Germline CDR1 is SGHAT and CDR2 is FQNNGV. This CDR3 is built from 15 residues. The CDR3 DNA sequence: TGTGCCAGCAGCTCCACCGGGAGCTACTCCTACGAGCAGTACTTC. Translating it yields CASSSTGSYSYEQYF.

The chain combines TRBV19 with TRBJ1-4; D not certain. V lost 6 bases, J lost 6 bases, and 8 bases lay in between. The CDR3 has 12 amino acids. CDR1 and CDR2 from the germline V gene are LNHDA and SQIVND (reference sequence). CDR3 in DNA: TGTGCCAGTAGGTCGGACGATGAAAAACTGTTTTTT. It specifies CASRSDDEKLFF.

The V gene is TRBV19, the J gene TRBJ2-7; tentatively, D is TRBD2 (5 bases). The CDR3 is 15 amino acids. From germline, CDR1 is LNHDA and CDR2 SQIVND (reference sequence). Between the trimmed V and J ends, which lost 7 bases and 0 bases, there was a span of 16 bases. Written as DNA, the CDR3 is TGTGCCAGTACCTCAGGCAGCGGAAGCTCCTACGAGCAGTACTTC. It yields the protein CASTSGSGSSYEQYF.

The chain carries TRBV6-5 and TRBJ1-2; 9 positions match TRBD1. Germline CDR1 and CDR2: MNHEY and SVGAGI. The CDR3 covers 14 residues. Trimming removed 6 bases from V and 4 bases from J; junction bases left unmatched: 6. This CDR3 is CASRWDRASYGYTF. CDR3 nucleotides: TGTGCCAGCAGGTGGGACAGGGCGTCCTATGGCTACACCTTC.

The chain employs TRBV5-1 and TRBJ2-7, with D perhaps TRBD1 (5 bases). Trimming removed 0 bases at V and 6 bases at J, with 13 bases between. CDR1 is SGHRS, CDR2 YFSETQ, per germline. CDR3 length: 14 amino acids. The DNA for the CDR3 is TGCGCCAGCAGCTTGGACGGCAGGGTTGGCGAGCAGTACTTC. Its translation: CASSLDGRVGEQYF.

J is TRBJ1-1 and V is TRBV2; 8 nucleotides align to TRBD1. CDR3 size: 14 residues. V lost 1 base, J lost 4 bases, and 2 bases stayed unmatched. Germline V gene sequence: CDR1 SNHLY, CDR2 FYNNEI. The CDR3 here is CASSEDRGGTEAFF. CDR3 sequence (DNA): TGTGCCAGCAGTGAAGACAGGGGGGGCACTGAAGCTTTCTTT.

The V call is TRBV6-5, the J call TRBJ2-7, with TRBD1 identical over 7 bases. Trimming took 0 bases from V and 1 from J; bases not matched to a gene: 6. Per germline, CDR1 MNHEY and CDR2 SVGAGI. The CDR3 sequence is 16 residues long. The CDR3, as DNA: TGTGCCAGCAGTTACTCGACAGGGCAAAAGTCCTACGAGCAGTACTTC. Residues: CASSYSTGQKSYEQYF.

The rearrangement joins TRBV5-1 to TRBJ2-7; 9 bases agree with TRBD1. Unmatched junction bases numbered 25, after V lost 4 bases and J lost 2 bases. The V gene's germline CDR1 is SGHRS and CDR2 YFSETQ. The CDR3 has 21 amino acids. In nucleotides, the CDR3 is TGCGCCAGCAGCCAAATGCTAGCCGGGACAGGGAGGTTCCGGGGAACCTACGAGCAGTACTTC. Amino acid sequence: CASSQMLAGTGRFRGTYEQYF.

This rearrangement joins TRBV11-2 to TRBJ1-4; 7 bases are a match to TRBD1. The CDR3 totals 14 residues. With 5 bases clipped from V and 4 bases from J, the junction kept 4 bases outside the gene matches. The germline CDR1 and CDR2 sequences are SGHAT and FQNNGV. CDR3 sequence reads: CASSLTGVNEKLFF. CDR3 nucleotide sequence: TGTGCCAGCAGCCTAACAGGGGTTAATGAAAAACTGTTTTTT.

This CDR3 is CASSRLGTDTQYF. The DNA of the CDR3 is TGTGCCAGCTCACGGCTGGGGACAGATACGCAGTATTTT. The chain employs TRBV18 and TRBJ2-3; D unclear. CDR1 and CDR2 from the germline V gene are KGHSH and LQKENI. V was cut by 4 bases and J by 3 bases, with 8 bases left in between. This CDR3 comprises 13 residues.

The chain has TRBV5-4 and TRBJ2-7, with 12 nucleotides matching TRBD2. Per germline, CDR1 SGHNT and CDR2 YYREEE (reference sequence). The CDR3 extends over 15 amino acids. The V gene end was trimmed by 2 bases and the J gene end by 4 bases; junction bases not matched to a gene: 4. As DNA, the CDR3 is TGTGCCAGCAGCTTAAAACTAGCGGGAGGATACGAGCAGTACTTC. Protein sequence: CASSLKLAGGYEQYF.

The chain is built from TRBV6-1 and TRBJ1-5; no definite D call. The V gene lost 5 bases and the J gene lost 0 bases, with 11 bases spanning the gap. The CDR3 extends over 15 amino acids. Germline values: CDR1 MNHNS, CDR2 SASEGT. CDR3 bases: TGTGCCAGCAGTCCGGTTAGAGTTAGCAATCAGCCCCAGCATTTT. Amino acids: CASSPVRVSNQPQHF.

This chain links TRBV29-1 with TRBJ2-7; D is perhaps TRBD1 (5 bases). Germline CDR1 is SQVTM and CDR2 is ANQGSEA. V was shortened by 5 bases and J by 3 bases, with 14 bases between the two germline ends. The CDR3 totals 13 residues. This chain's CDR3 is CSVRVGADYEQYF. CDR3 nucleotide sequence: TGCAGCGTTCGGGTAGGGGCGGACTACGAGCAGTACTTC.

V and J are TRBV19 and TRBJ1-3, with D uncertain. Trimming left V 8 bases short and J 0 bases short, with 5 bases between. The germline V gene has CDR1 LNHDA and CDR2 SQIVND (reference sequence). The CDR3 totals 12 residues. The CDR3 loop reads CASGISGNTIYF. CDR3 nucleotides: TGTGCCAGTGGGATCTCTGGAAACACCATATATTTT.

The rearrangement links TRBV7-2 to TRBJ2-5, with 10 bases fitting TRBD2. The J call could be wrong; TRBJ2-7 is a better fit for the DNA end. CDR1 and CDR2 from the germline V gene are SGHTA and FQGNSA. The CDR3 has 15 residues. CDR3 bases: TGTGCCAGCAGCTTCTCGGGACTAGCGCCGTACGAGCAGTACTTC. Translating gives CASSFSGLAPYEQYF.

The chain has TRBV21-1 and TRBJ2-7. TRBV21-1 is a pseudogene locus. CDR3 size: 16 residues. DNA for the CDR3: TGTGCCAGCATCGGCTTACGGTGTGGGACCGCCTACGAGCAGTACTTC. Protein sequence: CASIGLRCGTAYEQYF.

The chain combines TRBV28 with TRBJ1-3; D gene uncertain. The CDR3 extends over 16 amino acids. V shed 7 bases and J shed 0 bases, with 16 bases lying between them. CDR1 MDHEN and CDR2 SYDVKM come from the germline V gene. CDR3 in DNA: TGTGCCAGCACCCTCGACGGAGTTACCTCTGGAAACACCATATATTTT. As protein: CASTLDGVTSGNTIYF.

The chain combines TRBV7-2 with TRBJ2-3; no clear D gene. The V gene lost 5 bases and the J gene lost 1 base, with 10 bases spanning the gap. The CDR3 spans 14 residues. The V gene's germline CDR1 is SGHTA and CDR2 FQGNSA. The CDR3 nucleotides are TGTGCCAGCAGCCTGACTGTAGGCACAGATACGCAGTATTTT. Encoded protein: CASSLTVGTDTQYF.

The chain is built from TRBV4-1 and TRBJ2-3, with 10 bases matching TRBD2. The CDR3 is made up of 18 amino acids. Germline CDR1 is MGHRA and CDR2 is YSYEKL. With V trimmed by 1 base and J by 1 base, 8 bases remained unmatched. CDR3 in DNA: TGCGCCAGCAGCCAAGTGGCTAGCGGGAGCGGGGGCACAGATACGCAGTATTTT. It yields the protein CASSQVASGSGGTDTQYF.

V and J are TRBV6-1 and TRBJ1-1; TRBD1 agrees at 9 bases. CDR1 and CDR2 (germline): MNHNS, SASEGT. The CDR3 is 13 residues long. The junction had 4 bases not matched to a gene; V was cut back by 6 bases and J by 5 bases. CDR3 in amino acids: CASSAGQGTEAFF. CDR3 DNA: TGTGCCAGCAGCGCGGGACAGGGAACTGAAGCTTTCTTT.

The DNA for the CDR3 is TGTGCCAGCTCACAGGGGACAGGGGAGACCCAGTACTTC. It yields the protein CASSQGTGETQYF. The chain couples TRBV18 to TRBJ2-5; 9 bases align to TRBD1. Germline-derived CDR1 and CDR2 are KGHSH and LQKENI. V shed 4 bases, J shed 5 bases, and the junction held 2 bases outside the gene matches. The CDR3 length is 13 residues.

This chain links TRBV28 with TRBJ1-1, with 8 bases lining up with TRBD1. The CDR3 extends over 14 amino acids. The V gene's germline CDR1 is MDHEN and CDR2 SYDVKM. Trimming removed 6 bases from V and 10 bases from J; junction bases left unmatched: 13. CDR3 residues: CASRDGTGTGGAFF. The CDR3 DNA is TGTGCCAGCAGGGACGGGACAGGCACAGGGGGAGCTTTCTTT. Using reference TRBV28 and TRBJ1-1 for the parts outside the CDR3, the full variable domain is DVKVTQSSRYLVKRTGEKVFLECVQDMDHENMFWYRQDPGLGLRLIYFSYDVKMKEKGDIPEGYSVSREKKERFSLILESASTNQTSMYLCASRDGTGTGGAFFGQGTRLTVV.

CDR3 sequence (DNA): TGTGCCAGTAGTATTCGAGGGGGATTCAACACAGATACGCAGTATTTT. Translated, it gives CASSIRGGFNTDTQYF. The V and J genes are TRBV19 and TRBJ2-3, with a possible D match to TRBD1 (6 bases). Between the trimmed V and J ends, which lost 3 bases and 2 bases, there was a span of 15 bases. CDR1 LNHDA and CDR2 SQIVND come from the germline V gene (reference sequence). This CDR3 has 16 amino acids.

This clone was counted between two and nine times. V usage is TRBV4-1 and J usage is TRBJ2-7, with D unclear. The V and J ends lost 0 bases and 2 bases respectively, with 8 bases between them. Germline CDR1 is MGHRA and CDR2 is YSYEKL. This CDR3 is built from 14 residues. CDR3 sequence: CASSQEWVAYEQYF. CDR3 coding DNA: TGCGCCAGCAGCCAAGAGTGGGTGGCCTACGAGCAGTACTTC.